Shown below are 28 T cell receptor beta chains from a single sample sequenced in a study of Graves' ophthalmopathy and Graves' hyperthyroidism. TCR beta CDR3 amplification used RNA transcripts. An initial RT-PCR round employing HTBI primers preceded a second-round multiplex PCR. One entry per CDR3 protein, called by TCRdb with MiXCR from the multiplex PCR reads. The table shows 650,000 to 800,000 distinct CDR3 sequences, with about 40% occurring only once. Sequencing input: peripheral blood. These receptors all come from an adult man with Graves' ophthalmopathy.

This clonotype was detected only a few times. Lacking the conserved final phenylalanine or tryptophan, this CDR3 likely reflects a read error. The limits of the CDR3 on the DNA are not certain, so only TCRdb's listed CDR3 is given. V gene TRBV30 combines with J gene TRBJ1-2. Per the germline V gene, CDR1 is GTSNPN and CDR2 is SVGIG (reference sequence). Including both end residues, the CDR3 is 12 amino acids long. The CDR3 loop is CAWSVTAWGPRL.

This rearrangement joins TRBV19 to TRBJ2-2, with 7 bases aligning to TRBD1. Germline-derived CDR1 and CDR2 are LNHDA and SQIVND (reference sequence). The CDR3 is 15 amino acids. Unmatched junction bases numbered 2, after V lost 2 bases and J lost 2 bases. This CDR3 reads CASSIRDRNTGELFF. In nucleotides, the CDR3 is TGTGCCAGTAGTATAAGGGACAGAAACACCGGGGAGCTGTTTTTT. The complete variable domain, with remaining parts taken from reference TRBV19 and TRBJ2-2, reads DGGITQSPKYLFRKEGQNVTLSCEQNLNHDAMYWYRQDPGQGLRLIYYSQIVNDFQKGDIAEGYSVSREKKESFPLTVTSAQKNPTAFYLCASSIRDRNTGELFFGEGSRLTVL.

This clonotype has a count of ten or more. The V and J genes are TRBV20-1 and TRBJ1-2, with 9 bases fitting TRBD1. The CDR3 runs 12 residues. Germline trimming cut 6 bases from V and 6 bases from J; bases unmatched to any gene: 5. CDR1 is DFQATT, CDR2 SNEGSKA, per germline (reference sequence). CDR3 DNA sequence: TGCAGTGCGGACAGGGGAGGGAATGGCTACACCTTC. Residues: CSADRGGNGYTF.

The rearrangement uses TRBV29-1 and TRBJ1-1, with 8 bases lining up with TRBD1. V shed 7 bases, J shed 2 bases, and the junction held 6 bases outside the gene matches. CDR3 length: 13 residues. Germline V gene sequence: CDR1 SQVTM, CDR2 ANQGSEA. CDR3 sequence reads: CSARTGHNTEAFF. Written as DNA, the CDR3 is TGCAGCGCGCGGACAGGGCACAACACTGAAGCTTTCTTT.

At least ten counts were recorded for this clonotype. The chain uses TRBV19 and TRBJ1-2; TRBD1 is a possible D gene (5 bases). The CDR3 extends over 14 amino acids. V lost 4 bases, J lost 4 bases, and 13 bases lay in between. Germline V lookup: CDR1 LNHDA, CDR2 SQIVND (reference sequence). The CDR3 DNA reads TGTGCCAGTAGTAACCCGACAGCTACCTATGGCTACACCTTC. Amino acid sequence: CASSNPTATYGYTF.

With respect to this clonotype: This may come from a read error, since a much larger clone is one base off. V is TRBV29-1 and J is TRBJ2-7, with 10 bases matching TRBD1. Per germline, CDR1 SQVTM and CDR2 ANQGSEA. The CDR3 has 13 residues. The CDR3 sequence: CSVRQGARETQHF. Here the CDR3 DNA reads TGCAGCGTTCGACAGGGGGCGCGGGAGACCCAGCACTTC.

This clonotype was counted many times. The germline gene is not matched at one end of the junction; a read error may be the cause. The rearrangement joins TRBV10-3 to TRBJ1-5, with 7 bases lining up with TRBD1. This CDR3 region has 14 residues. CDR1 is ENHRY, CDR2 SYGVKD, per germline. The CDR3 region is CASSDRAGRQPQHF. The CDR3 DNA is TGTGCCAGCAGTGACAGGGCTGGGAGGCAGCCCCAGCATTTT.

In the case of this clonotype: With a much larger clone just one base away, this may be a read error. The CDR3 DNA is TGTGCCAGCAGCTTAAAAATAGCGGGGGGGCCAGGGCTGCAGACCCAGTACTTC. Its translation: CASSLKIAGGPGLQTQYF. The chain employs TRBV7-2 and TRBJ2-5; 11 positions agree with TRBD2. CDR1 is SGHTA and CDR2 is FQGNSA in the germline V gene. The CDR3 is made up of 18 amino acids. The ends lost 2 bases at V and 6 bases at J; junction bases unmatched: 14. The full variable domain, with the rest looked up from reference TRBV7-2 and TRBJ2-5, is GAGVSQSPSNKVTEKGKDVELRCDPISGHTALYWYRQSLGQGLEFLIYFQGNSAPDKSGLPSDRFSAERTGGSVSTLTIQRTQQEDSAVYLCASSLKIAGGPGLQTQYFGPGTRLLVL.

This clonotype was found many times. Here the CDR3 reads CASTLNRDRGRAFF. The CDR3 region has the DNA TGTGCCAGCACCCTGAACCGGGACAGGGGGCGAGCTTTCTTT. J is TRBJ1-1 and V is TRBV6-1; 12 positions agree with TRBD1. V trimming: 7 bases; J trimming: 10 bases; junction bases outside the gene matches: 10. The CDR3 loop spans 14 amino acids. Germline V gene lookup returns CDR1 MNHNS and CDR2 SASEGT.

This clonotype has just a few counts. The chain links TRBV10-3 to TRBJ1-2; TRBD1 aligns across 11 bases. This CDR3 spans 18 amino acids. V gave up 10 bases and J gave up 5 bases; unmatched junction bases: 21. The germline V gene has CDR1 ENHRY and CDR2 SYGVKD. CDR3 residues: CASTTRLGTGGARYGYTF. In DNA form, the CDR3 reads TGTGCCAGCACCACGAGGCTCGGGACAGGGGGAGCCCGGTATGGCTACACCTTC.

At least ten counts were recorded for this clonotype. The chain is built from TRBV7-8 and TRBJ1-1, with a weak D call TRBD1 (5 bases). This CDR3 has 15 amino acids. Trimming removed 3 bases at V and 4 bases at J, with 15 bases between. Germline assignment: CDR1 SGHVS and CDR2 FQNEAQ. For the CDR3, the DNA is TGTGCCAGCAGCTTTGGAAATAGGGGCACCACTGAAGCTTTCTTT. It encodes CASSFGNRGTTEAFF.

The J gene is TRBJ2-7, the V gene TRBV5-1, with 9 bases identical to TRBD1. V lost 5 bases, J lost 3 bases, and 24 bases stayed unmatched. The CDR3 runs to 20 residues. Per the germline V gene, CDR1 is SGHRS and CDR2 is YFSETQ. The CDR3 spells CASRYPYTGGFSRVGYEQYF. The CDR3 DNA sequence: TGCGCCAGCAGATACCCTTATACAGGGGGCTTTAGCCGGGTAGGCTACGAGCAGTACTTC.

In its sample, this clonotype was seen many times. The V and J genes are TRBV19 and TRBJ1-1; 9 bases agree with TRBD1. With 5 bases clipped from V and 3 bases from J, the junction kept 7 bases outside the gene matches. Germline lookup yields CDR1 LNHDA and CDR2 SQIVND (reference sequence). This CDR3 is built from 15 residues. The CDR3 DNA sequence: TGTGCCAGTAGTTCACCGGGACAGGGTGACACTGAAGCTTTCTTT. This codes for CASSSPGQGDTEAFF.

This clonotype was seen at least ten times. This chain uses TRBV11-2 with TRBJ1-1; D is perhaps TRBD1 (5 bases). The V and J ends lost 5 bases and 1 base respectively, with 14 bases between them. Germline loops: CDR1 SGHAT, CDR2 FQNNGV. The CDR3 extends over 15 amino acids. CDR3 bases: TGTGCCAGCAGCGGCCGGGGGAGGAGGAACACTGAAGCTTTCTTT. Residues: CASSGRGRRNTEAFF.

This clonotype showed up many times. This rearrangement joins TRBV24-1 to TRBJ2-7; 9 bases are shared with TRBD1. The CDR3 length is 15 residues. Per the germline V gene, CDR1 is KGHDR and CDR2 is SFDVKD. V lost 3 bases and J lost 4; bases outside the gene matches: 6. CDR3 in amino acids: CATSDTTGGKYEQYF. CDR3 DNA sequence: TGTGCCACCAGTGATACGACAGGGGGGAAATACGAGCAGTACTTC.

In this sample, this clonotype turned up a few times. The chain employs TRBV12-3 or TRBV12-4 and TRBJ2-7; 11 bases match TRBD2. The junction had 7 bases not matched to a gene; V was cut back by 4 bases and J by 5 bases. The CDR3 spans 15 residues. The CDR3 nucleotides are TGTGCCAGCAGTTCCTTAGCGGGGGGGCCAAACGAGCAGTACTTC. Translated: CASSSLAGGPNEQYF.

This clonotype was counted many times. The rearrangement joins TRBV19 to TRBJ1-4; D is ambiguous. The germline V gene has CDR1 LNHDA and CDR2 SQIVND (reference sequence). V was cut by 6 bases and J by 3 bases, with 11 bases left in between. The CDR3 extends over 14 amino acids. The CDR3 protein is CASSHRASNEKLFF. The CDR3, as DNA: TGTGCCAGTAGCCACCGGGCCTCTAATGAAAAACTGTTTTTT.

Worth noting for this clonotype: The germline gene is not matched at one end of the junction; a read error may be the cause. The chain links TRBV4-2 to TRBJ1-5; 7 bases fit TRBD1. CDR3 length: 17 amino acids. Germline loops: CDR1 LGHNA, CDR2 YNFKEQ. The CDR3 DNA follows: TGTGTCAGCAGCCGGACCTTGACAGGGAATAGCAATCAGCCCCAGCATTTT. This encodes CVSSRTLTGNSNQPQHF.

J is TRBJ1-2 and V is TRBV29-1, with a weak D call TRBD1 (5 bases). Germline CDR1 SQVTM, CDR2 ANQGSEA. This CDR3 has 12 amino acids. The V gene lost 7 bases and the J gene lost 4 bases, with 13 bases spanning the gap. The DNA of the CDR3 is TGCAGCGGGGGGATTGCCTTCTATGGCTACACCTTC. This gives the protein CSGGIAFYGYTF.

CDR3 protein: CATSPGANYGYTF. In nucleotides, the CDR3 is TGTGCCACCAGCCCCGGCGCTAACTATGGCTACACCTTC. The genes are TRBV15 and TRBJ1-2, with no clear D. Trimming cost V 5 bases and J 0 bases, with 7 bases left between them. In germline, CDR1 is LNHNV, CDR2 YYDKDF (reference sequence). The CDR3 consists of 13 residues.

This clonotype was observed a handful of times. The chain has TRBV6-5 and TRBJ2-2; weak D call: TRBD1 (5 bases). The CDR3 has 14 amino acids. V was clipped by 5 bases and J by 7 bases, with 14 bases between them. CDR1 and CDR2 (germline): MNHEY, SVGAGI. This chain's CDR3 is CASSEIRAGGELFF. In DNA, the CDR3 is TGTGCCAGCAGTGAAATCAGGGCTGGCGGGGAGCTGTTTTTT.

The rearrangement joins TRBV9 to TRBJ1-1, with TRBD1 matching over 7 bases. Germline trimming cut 4 bases from V and 11 bases from J; bases unmatched to any gene: 14. The CDR3 covers 14 residues. Germline CDR1 SGDLS, CDR2 YYNGEE. CDR3 protein: CASSPGGSGGEAFF. DNA of the CDR3: TGTGCCAGCAGCCCCGGGGGGTCAGGGGGAGAGGCTTTCTTT.

This clonotype was counted ten times or more. This sequence joins TRBV5-1 and TRBJ1-1; tentative D call: TRBD1 (5 bases). V was trimmed by 8 bases and J by 1 base, leaving 12 bases between them. The CDR3 spans 13 residues. The germline V gene has CDR1 SGHRS and CDR2 YFSETQ. Here the CDR3 reads CASKRQGNTEAFF. The CDR3 DNA reads as TGCGCCAGTAAGAGGCAGGGGAACACTGAAGCTTTCTTT.

A word on this clonotype: A junction end diverges from the germline sequence, so it may reflect a read error. V is TRBV29-1 and J is TRBJ2-5, with 7 bases fitting TRBD2. The CDR3 consists of 12 residues. From germline, CDR1 is SQVTM and CDR2 ANQGSEA. CDR3 nucleotides: TGCAGCGGGTCAGCGGGATTGAAGACCCAACACTTC. Amino acid sequence: CSGSAGLKTQHF. Combining the CDR3 with reference TRBV29-1 and TRBJ2-5 gives the whole variable domain SAVISQKPSRDICQRGTSLTIQCQVDSQVTMMFWYRQQPGQSLTLIATANQGSEATYESGFVIDKFPISRPNLTFSTLTVSNMSPEDSSIYLCSGSAGLKTQHFGPGTRLLVL.

The CDR3 nucleotides are TGTGCCTGGAGTGGGTCGCAGGTCGGGTCCTACGAGCAGTACTTC. Translating gives CAWSGSQVGSYEQYF. J is TRBJ2-7 and V is TRBV30; D gene uncertain. V lost 1 base and J 1 base, leaving 14 bases between the germline ends. From germline, CDR1 is GTSNPN and CDR2 SVGIG (reference sequence). This CDR3 spans 15 amino acids. Supplemented by reference TRBV30 and TRBJ2-7, the full variable domain reads SQTIHQWPATLVQPVGSPLSLECTVEGTSNPNLYWYRQAAGRGLQLLFYSVGIGQISSEVPQNLSASRPQDRQFILSSKKLLLSDSGFYLCAWSGSQVGSYEQYFGPGTRLTVT.

As regards this clonotype: The germline gene is not matched at one end of the junction; a read error may be the cause. This rearrangement joins TRBV10-3 to TRBJ2-7; D is unresolved. The length of the CDR3 is 10 residues. The germline gives CDR1 ENHRY, CDR2 SYGVKD. The CDR3 nucleotides read TGTGCCATCAGGGGTTACGAGCAGTGCTTC. Translation: CAIRGYEQCF.

This chain connects TRBV7-9 to TRBJ1-2, with 10 bases identical to TRBD1. The CDR3 is 15 residues long. Unmatched junction bases numbered 4, after V lost 2 bases and J lost 4 bases. Germline CDR1 SEHNR, CDR2 FQNEAQ (reference sequence). In nucleotides, the CDR3 is TGTGCCAGCAGCTTAAAGGGACAGGGGAGCTATGGCTACACCTTC. It encodes CASSLKGQGSYGYTF.

The chain employs TRBV7-6 and TRBJ2-7; D is perhaps TRBD1 (7 bases). Deletions cut 8 bases from V and 5 bases from J, with 22 bases between. CDR3 length: 15 residues. Germline V gene sequence: CDR1 SGHVS, CDR2 FNYEAQ. CDR3 protein: CASSPPTGRRNEQYF. In DNA, the CDR3 is TGTGCCAGCTCACCACCGACAGGGAGGAGAAACGAGCAGTACTTC. The full variable domain, in which reference TRBV7-6 and TRBJ2-7 provide the parts outside the CDR3, is GAGVSQSPRYKVTKRGQDVALRCDPISGHVSLYWYRQALGQGPEFLTYFNYEAQQDKSGLPNDRFSAERPEGSISTLTIQRTEQRDSAMYRCASSPPTGRRNEQYFGPGTRLTVT.